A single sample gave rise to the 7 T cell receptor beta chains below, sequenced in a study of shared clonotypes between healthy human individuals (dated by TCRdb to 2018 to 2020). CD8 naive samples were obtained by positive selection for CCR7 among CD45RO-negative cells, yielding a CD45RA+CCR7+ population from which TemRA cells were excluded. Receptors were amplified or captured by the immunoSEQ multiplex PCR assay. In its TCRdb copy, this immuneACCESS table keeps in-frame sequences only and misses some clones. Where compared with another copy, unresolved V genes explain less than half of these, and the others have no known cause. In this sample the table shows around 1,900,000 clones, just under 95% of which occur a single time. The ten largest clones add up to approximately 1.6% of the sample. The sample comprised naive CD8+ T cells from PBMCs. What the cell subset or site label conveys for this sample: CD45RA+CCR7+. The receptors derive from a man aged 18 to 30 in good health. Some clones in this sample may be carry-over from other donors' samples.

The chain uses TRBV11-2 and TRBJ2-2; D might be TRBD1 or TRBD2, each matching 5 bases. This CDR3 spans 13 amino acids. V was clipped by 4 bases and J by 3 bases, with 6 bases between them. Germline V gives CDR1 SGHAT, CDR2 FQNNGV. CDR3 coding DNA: TGTGCCAGCAGCTGGGGACACACCGGGGAGCTGTTTTTT. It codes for CASSWGHTGELFF.

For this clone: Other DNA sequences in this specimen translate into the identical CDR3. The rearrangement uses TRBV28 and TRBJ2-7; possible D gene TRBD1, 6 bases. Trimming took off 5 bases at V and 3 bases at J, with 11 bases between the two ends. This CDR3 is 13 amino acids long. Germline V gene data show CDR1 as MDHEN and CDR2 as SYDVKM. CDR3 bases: TGTGCCAGCAGTCTCAGGACAGTCTACGAGCAGTACTTC. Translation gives CASSLRTVYEQYF.

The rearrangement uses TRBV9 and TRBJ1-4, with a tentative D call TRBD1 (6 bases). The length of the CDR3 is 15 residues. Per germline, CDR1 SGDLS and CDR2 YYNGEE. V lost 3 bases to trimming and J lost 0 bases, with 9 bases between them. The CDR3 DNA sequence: TGTGCCAGCAGCGGAGGGGGGTCAACTAATGAAAAACTGTTTTTT. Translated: CASSGGGSTNEKLFF. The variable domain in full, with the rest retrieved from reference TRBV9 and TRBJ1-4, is DSGVTQTPKHLITATGQRVTLRCSPRSGDLSVYWYQQSLDQGLQFLIQYYNGEERAKGNILERFSAQQFPDLHSELNLSSLELGDSALYFCASSGGGSTNEKLFFGSGTQLSVL.

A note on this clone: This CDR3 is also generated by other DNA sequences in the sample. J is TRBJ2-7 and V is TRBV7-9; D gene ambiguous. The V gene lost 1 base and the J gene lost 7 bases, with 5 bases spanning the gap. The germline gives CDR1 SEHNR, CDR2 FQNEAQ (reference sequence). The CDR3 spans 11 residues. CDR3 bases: TGTGCCAGCAGCTTAGGACGGGAGCAGTACTTC. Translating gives CASSLGREQYF.

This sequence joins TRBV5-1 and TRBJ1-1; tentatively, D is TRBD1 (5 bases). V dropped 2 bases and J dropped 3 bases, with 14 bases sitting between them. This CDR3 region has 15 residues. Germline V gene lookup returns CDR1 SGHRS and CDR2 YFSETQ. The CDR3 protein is CASSFNQGFYTEAFF. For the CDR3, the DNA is TGCGCCAGCAGCTTCAATCAGGGTTTCTACACTGAAGCTTTCTTT.

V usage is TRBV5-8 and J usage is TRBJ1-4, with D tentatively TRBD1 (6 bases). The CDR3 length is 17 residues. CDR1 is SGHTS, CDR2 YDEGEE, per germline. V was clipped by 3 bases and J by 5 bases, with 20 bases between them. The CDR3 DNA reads TGTGCCAGCAGCTCCCCCCCCTACAGGGAACGAAATGAAAAACTGTTTTTT. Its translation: CASSSPPYRERNEKLFF.

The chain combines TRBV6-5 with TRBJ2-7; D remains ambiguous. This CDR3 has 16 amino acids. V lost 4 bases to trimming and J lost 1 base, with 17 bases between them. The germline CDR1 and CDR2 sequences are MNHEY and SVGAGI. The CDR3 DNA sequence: TGTGCCAGCAGTTCCCGACTTGGGCTAACGTCCTACGAGCAGTACTTC. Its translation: CASSSRLGLTSYEQYF.